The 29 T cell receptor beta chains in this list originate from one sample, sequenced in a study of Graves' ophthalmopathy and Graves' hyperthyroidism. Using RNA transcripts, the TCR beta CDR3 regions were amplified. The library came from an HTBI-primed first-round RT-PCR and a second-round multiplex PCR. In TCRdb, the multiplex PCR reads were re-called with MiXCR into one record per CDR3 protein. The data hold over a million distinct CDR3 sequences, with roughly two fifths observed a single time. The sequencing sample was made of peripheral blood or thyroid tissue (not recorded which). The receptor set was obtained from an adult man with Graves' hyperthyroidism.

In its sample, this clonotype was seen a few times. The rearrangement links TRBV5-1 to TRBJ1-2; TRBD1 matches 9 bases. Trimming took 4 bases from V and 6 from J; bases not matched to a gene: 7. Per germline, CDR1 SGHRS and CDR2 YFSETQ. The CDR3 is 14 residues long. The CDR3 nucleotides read TGCGCCAGCAGCCCGGGACAGGGATCGAATGGCTACACCTTC. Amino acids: CASSPGQGSNGYTF.

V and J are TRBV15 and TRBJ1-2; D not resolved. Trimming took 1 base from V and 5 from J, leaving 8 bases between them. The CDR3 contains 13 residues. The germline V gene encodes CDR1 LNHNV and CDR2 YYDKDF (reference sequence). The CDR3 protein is CATSRVGVYGYTF. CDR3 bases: TGTGCCACCAGCAGAGTTGGGGTTTATGGCTACACCTTC. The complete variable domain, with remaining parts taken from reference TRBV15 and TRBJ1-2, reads DAMVIQNPRYQVTQFGKPVTLSCSQTLNHNVMYWYQQKSSQAPKLLFHYYDKDFNNEADTPDNFQSRRPNTSFCFLDIRSPGLGDTAMYLCATSRVGVYGYTFGSGTRLTVV.

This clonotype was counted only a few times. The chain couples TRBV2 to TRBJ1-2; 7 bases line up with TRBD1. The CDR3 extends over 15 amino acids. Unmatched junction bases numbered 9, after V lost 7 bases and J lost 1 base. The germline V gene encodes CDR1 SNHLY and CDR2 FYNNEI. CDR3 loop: CASTTTGQINYGYTF. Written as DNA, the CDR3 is TGTGCCAGCACCACCACGGGACAGATTAACTATGGCTACACCTTC.

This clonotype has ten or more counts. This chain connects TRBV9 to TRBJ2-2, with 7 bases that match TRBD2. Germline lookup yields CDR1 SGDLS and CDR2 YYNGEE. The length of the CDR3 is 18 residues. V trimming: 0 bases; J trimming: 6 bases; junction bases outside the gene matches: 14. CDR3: CASSVVPLGLGVPGELFF. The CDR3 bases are TGTGCCAGCAGCGTAGTCCCCTTAGGACTAGGGGTTCCCGGGGAGCTGTTTTTT.

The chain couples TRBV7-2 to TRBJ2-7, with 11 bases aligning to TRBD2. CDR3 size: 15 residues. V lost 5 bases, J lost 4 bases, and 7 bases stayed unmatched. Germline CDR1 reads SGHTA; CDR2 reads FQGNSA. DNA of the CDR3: TGTGCCAGCAGCCTACGGGGACTAGCGGCATACGAGCAGTACTTC. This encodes CASSLRGLAAYEQYF.

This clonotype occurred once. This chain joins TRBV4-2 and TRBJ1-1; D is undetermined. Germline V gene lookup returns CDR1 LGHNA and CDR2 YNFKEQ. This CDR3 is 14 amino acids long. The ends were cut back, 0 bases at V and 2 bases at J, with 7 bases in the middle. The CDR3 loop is CASSQDALNTEAFF. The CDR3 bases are TGTGCCAGCAGCCAAGATGCGCTTAACACTGAAGCTTTCTTT.

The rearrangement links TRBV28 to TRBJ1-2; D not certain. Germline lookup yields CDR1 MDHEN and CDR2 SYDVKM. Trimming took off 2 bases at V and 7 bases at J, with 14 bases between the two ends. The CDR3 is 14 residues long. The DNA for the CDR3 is TGTGCCAGCAGTTTACGAGCACGGCCTTTTGGCTACACCTTC. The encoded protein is CASSLRARPFGYTF.

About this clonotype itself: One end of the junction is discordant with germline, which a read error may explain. Here the CDR3 DNA reads TGCAGCGTAGCCCAGGGGAACTATGGCTACACCTTC. Protein: CSVAQGNYGYTF. The genes are TRBV7-2 and TRBJ1-2, with D possibly matching TRBD1 (6 bases). From germline, CDR1 is SGHTA and CDR2 FQGNSA. This CDR3 is built from 12 residues.

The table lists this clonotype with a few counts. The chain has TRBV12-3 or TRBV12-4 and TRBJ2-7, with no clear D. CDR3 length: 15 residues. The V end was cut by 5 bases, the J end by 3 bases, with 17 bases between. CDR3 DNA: TGTGCCAGCAGTCCCTCGGGCGATACCAGCTACGAGCAGTACTTC. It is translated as CASSPSGDTSYEQYF.

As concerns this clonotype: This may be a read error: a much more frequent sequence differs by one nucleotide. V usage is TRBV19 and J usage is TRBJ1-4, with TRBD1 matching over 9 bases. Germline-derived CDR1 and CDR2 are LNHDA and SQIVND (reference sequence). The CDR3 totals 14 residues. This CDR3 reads CASSMDRGGEKLLF. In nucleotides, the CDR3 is TGTGCCAGTAGTATGGACAGGGGAGGTGAAAAACTGCTTTTT.

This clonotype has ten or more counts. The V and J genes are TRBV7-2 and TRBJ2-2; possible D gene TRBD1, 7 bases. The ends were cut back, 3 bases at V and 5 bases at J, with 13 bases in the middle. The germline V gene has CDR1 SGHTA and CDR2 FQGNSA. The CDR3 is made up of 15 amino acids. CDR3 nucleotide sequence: TGTGCCAGCAGCTTGGAGGGCAGGGGGACCGGGGAGCTGTTTTTT. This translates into CASSLEGRGTGELFF.

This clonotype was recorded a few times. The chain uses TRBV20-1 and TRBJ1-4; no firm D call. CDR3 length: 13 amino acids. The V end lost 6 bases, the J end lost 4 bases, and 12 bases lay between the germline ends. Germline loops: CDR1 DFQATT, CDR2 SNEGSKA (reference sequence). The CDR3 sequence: CSANSGINEKLFF. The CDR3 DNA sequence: TGCAGTGCCAACAGTGGGATTAATGAAAAACTGTTTTTT.

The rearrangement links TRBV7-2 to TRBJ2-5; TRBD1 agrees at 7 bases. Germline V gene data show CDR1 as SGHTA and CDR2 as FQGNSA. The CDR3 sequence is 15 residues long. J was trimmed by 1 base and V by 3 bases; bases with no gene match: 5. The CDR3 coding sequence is TGTGCCAGCAGCTTCCCGGACAGGAGCCAAGAGACCCAGTACTTC. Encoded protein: CASSFPDRSQETQYF.

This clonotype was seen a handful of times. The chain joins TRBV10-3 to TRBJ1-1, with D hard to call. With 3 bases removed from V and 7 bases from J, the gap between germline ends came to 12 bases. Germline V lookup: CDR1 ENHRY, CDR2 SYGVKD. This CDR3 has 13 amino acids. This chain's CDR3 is CAISDTRRHEAFF. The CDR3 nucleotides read TGTGCCATCAGTGATACCCGGAGGCATGAAGCTTTCTTT.

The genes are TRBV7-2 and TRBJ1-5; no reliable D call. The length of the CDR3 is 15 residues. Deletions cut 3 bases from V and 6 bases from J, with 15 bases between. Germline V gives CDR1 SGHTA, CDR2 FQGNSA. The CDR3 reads CASSLTQGYGQPQHF. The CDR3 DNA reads TGTGCCAGCAGCTTGACCCAAGGGTACGGTCAGCCCCAGCATTTT.

CDR3 loop: CASSPDYHNSPLHF. CDR3 nucleotide sequence: TGTGCCAGTAGCCCGGACTACCATAATTCACCCCTCCACTTT. The chain is built from TRBV19 and TRBJ1-6, with D unresolved. This CDR3 contains 14 residues. Germline CDR1 is LNHDA and CDR2 is SQIVND (reference sequence). The V end lost 6 bases, the J end lost 5 bases, and 11 bases lay between the germline ends.

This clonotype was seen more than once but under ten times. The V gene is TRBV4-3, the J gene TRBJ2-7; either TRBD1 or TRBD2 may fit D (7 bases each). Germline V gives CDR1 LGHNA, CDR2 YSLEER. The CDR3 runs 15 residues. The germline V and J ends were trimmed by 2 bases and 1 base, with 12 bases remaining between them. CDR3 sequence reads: CASSQRQGGSYEQYF. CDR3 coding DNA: TGCGCCAGCAGCCAACGACAGGGAGGGTCCTACGAGCAGTACTTC.

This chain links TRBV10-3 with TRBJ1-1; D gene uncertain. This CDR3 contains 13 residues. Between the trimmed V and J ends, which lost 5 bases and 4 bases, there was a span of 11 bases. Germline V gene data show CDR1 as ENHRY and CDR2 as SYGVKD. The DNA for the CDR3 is TGTGCCATCAGTTACGGGCAGGCCACTGAAGCTTTCTTT. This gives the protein CAISYGQATEAFF.

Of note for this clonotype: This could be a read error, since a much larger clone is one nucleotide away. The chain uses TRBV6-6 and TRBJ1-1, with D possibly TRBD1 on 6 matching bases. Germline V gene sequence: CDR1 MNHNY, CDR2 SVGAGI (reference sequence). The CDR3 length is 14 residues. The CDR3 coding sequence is TGTGCCGGCAGCGAGCAGGGGTCGTGCACTGAAGCTTTCTTT. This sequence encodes CAGSEQGSCTEAFF.

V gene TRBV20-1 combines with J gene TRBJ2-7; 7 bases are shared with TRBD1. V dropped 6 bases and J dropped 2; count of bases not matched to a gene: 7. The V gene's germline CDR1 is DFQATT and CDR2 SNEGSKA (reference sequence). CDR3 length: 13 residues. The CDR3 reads CSAYNQGAYEQYF. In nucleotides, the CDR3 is TGCAGTGCCTACAACCAGGGGGCCTACGAGCAGTACTTC.

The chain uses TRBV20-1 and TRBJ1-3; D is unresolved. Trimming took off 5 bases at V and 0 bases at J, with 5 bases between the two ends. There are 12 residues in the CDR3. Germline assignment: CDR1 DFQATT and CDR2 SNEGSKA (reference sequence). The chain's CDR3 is CSAYSSGNTIYF. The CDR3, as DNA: TGCAGTGCTTACAGCTCTGGAAACACCATATATTTT.

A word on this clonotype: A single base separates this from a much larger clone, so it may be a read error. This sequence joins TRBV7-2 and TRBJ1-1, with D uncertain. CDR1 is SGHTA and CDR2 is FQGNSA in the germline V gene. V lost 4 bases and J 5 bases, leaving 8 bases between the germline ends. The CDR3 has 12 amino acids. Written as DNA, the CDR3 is TGTGCCAGCAGCTGGACCACGACTGAAGCTTTCTTT. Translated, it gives CASSWTTTEAFF.

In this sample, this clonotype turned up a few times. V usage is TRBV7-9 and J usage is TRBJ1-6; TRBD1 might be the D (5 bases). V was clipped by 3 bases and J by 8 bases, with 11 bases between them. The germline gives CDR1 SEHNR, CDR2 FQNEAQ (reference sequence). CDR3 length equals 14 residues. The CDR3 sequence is CASSFYMGDSPLHF. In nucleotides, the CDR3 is TGTGCCAGCAGCTTCTACATGGGGGATTCACCCCTCCACTTT.

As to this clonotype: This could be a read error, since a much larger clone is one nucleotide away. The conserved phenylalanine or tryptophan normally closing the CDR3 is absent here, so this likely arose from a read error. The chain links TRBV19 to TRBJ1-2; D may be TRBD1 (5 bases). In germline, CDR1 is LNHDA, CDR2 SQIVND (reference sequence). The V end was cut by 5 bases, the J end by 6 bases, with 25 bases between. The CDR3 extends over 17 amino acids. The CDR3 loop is CASSSRPGTHFEHGYTS. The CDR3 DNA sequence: TGTGCCAGTAGTTCCCGTCCCGGGACTCATTTCGAGCATGGCTACACCTCC.

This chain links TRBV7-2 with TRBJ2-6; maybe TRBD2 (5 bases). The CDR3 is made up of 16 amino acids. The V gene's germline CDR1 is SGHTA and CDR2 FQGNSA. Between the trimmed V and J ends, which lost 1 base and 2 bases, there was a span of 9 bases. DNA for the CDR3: TGTGCCAGCAGCTTAGGGAGGCGGCCTGGGGCCAACGTCCTGACTTTC. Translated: CASSLGRRPGANVLTF. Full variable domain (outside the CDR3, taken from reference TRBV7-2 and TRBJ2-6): GAGVSQSPSNKVTEKGKDVELRCDPISGHTALYWYRQSLGQGLEFLIYFQGNSAPDKSGLPSDRFSAERTGGSVSTLTIQRTQQEDSAVYLCASSLGRRPGANVLTFGAGSRLTVL.

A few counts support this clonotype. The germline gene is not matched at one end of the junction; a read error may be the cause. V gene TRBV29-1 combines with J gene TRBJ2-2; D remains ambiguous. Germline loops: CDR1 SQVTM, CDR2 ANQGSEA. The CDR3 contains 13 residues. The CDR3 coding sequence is TGCAGCGTTGAAACGACCAGGAGCTACGAGCAGTTTTTT. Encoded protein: CSVETTRSYEQFF.

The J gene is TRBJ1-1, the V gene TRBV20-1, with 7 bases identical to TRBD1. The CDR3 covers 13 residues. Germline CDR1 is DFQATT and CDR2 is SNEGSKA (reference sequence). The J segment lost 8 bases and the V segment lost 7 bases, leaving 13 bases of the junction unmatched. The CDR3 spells CSVTGIRDREAFF. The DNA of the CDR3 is TGCAGTGTTACCGGGATCCGGGACAGAGAAGCTTTCTTT.

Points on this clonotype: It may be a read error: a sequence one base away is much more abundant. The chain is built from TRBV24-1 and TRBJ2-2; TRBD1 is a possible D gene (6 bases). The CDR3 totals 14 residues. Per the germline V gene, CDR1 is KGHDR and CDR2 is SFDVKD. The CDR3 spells CATSDWTDTRELFF. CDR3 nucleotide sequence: TGTGCCACCAGTGATTGGACAGACACCAGGGAGCTGTTTTTT.

This CDR3 reads CASSERGTRYSPLHF. Here the CDR3 DNA reads TGTGCCAGCAGTGAAAGGGGGACACGGTATTCACCCCTCCACTTT. The J gene is TRBJ1-6, the V gene TRBV6-1, with D possibly matching TRBD1 (6 bases). Germline CDR1 MNHNS, CDR2 SASEGT. There are 15 residues in the CDR3. V lost 2 bases to trimming and J lost 8 bases, with 13 bases between them.